This record covers a single T cell receptor beta chain. Its antigen remains unknown. This CDR3 is also generated by other DNA sequences in the sample. Investigators merged groups given second doses at roughly 4 or roughly 12 weeks. Method: immunoSEQ multiplex PCR; TCRdb's copy keeps in-frame clones and lacks some. The table has some 200,000 clones, approximately 93% seen once. These data are taken from a study of T cell responses to AZD1222 COVID-19 vaccine. Study observations and caveats: Seropositive AZD1222 recipients at baseline numbered only five or six.

The CDR3 covers 13 residues. Trimming removed 5 bases from V and 2 bases from J, with 9 bases in between. Germline CDR1 reads SGHTA; CDR2 reads FQGTGA. The specimen was peripheral blood, collected 28 days after the second AZD1222 dose. This receptor was obtained from an adult who received the AZD1222 COVID-19 vaccine. The chain joins TRBV7-3 to TRBJ1-1; a weak D match, TRBD1 (5 bases). Written as DNA, the CDR3 is TGTGCCAGCAGCACCGACAGAAACACTGAAGCTTTCTTT. Translation gives CASSTDRNTEAFF.